Below, one T cell receptor (beta chain) is given with its context. The clone's antigen remains unknown. Per-nucleotide qualities are absent, and no much larger clonotype sits a single base away. The data derive from a study of T cell repertoires in cytomegalovirus infection (dated by TCRdb to about 2019). About the study as a whole: Recently identified HLA-C-restricted CMV epitopes, whose presentation resists viral immunomodulation, were targeted by peptide stimulations together with well-studied HLA-B-restricted epitopes. Donor HLA type was relevant to the analysis, as public TCR beta signatures indicated carriage of CMV infection together with the matching HLA type. General conclusions and limits of the study: In both this cohort and an independent cohort of some 370 donors, the cumulative frequency of public TCR beta family members distinguished carriers of CMV infection plus the relevant HLA type. The ex vivo response was dominated by HLA-C-restricted CMV-specific TCR beta clonotypes, and the single most frequent clonotype in two of eight donors was supplied by these HLA-C-restricted clonotypes.

V drops 3 bases and J drops 5 bases, leaving 13 bases in between. Measured from the cysteine to the phenylalanine, the CDR3 is 14 residues long. CDR3 DNA only is kept here, 42 bases in frame from base 1. The germline V gene (reference sequence) gives CDR1 as MNHEY and CDR2 as SMNVEV. The sample's treatment or condition, from its label and the paper: in vitro stimulation with specific CMV peptide epitopes to enrich CMV-specific T cells. The sequencing machine was an Illumina HiSeq 1500. The public reads were reprocessed in TCRdb via fastp at Q25 and MiXCR, keeping in-frame beta chains. One record per CDR3 amino acid sequence lists the most common genes and DNA. Counted in this sample were some 800,000 distinct CDR3 sequences; under 35% of them appeared once. Around 13% of the sample is in the top ten clones.

This TCR was sampled from a human donor in good health (CMV status not recorded). Some clones in this sample may be carry-over from other donors' samples. Sequencing used cultured CD8+ T cells from PBMCs, obtained from culture after CMV antigen stimulation. This sequence uses TRBV27 and TRBJ2-5, and possibly TRBD2, on 5 matching bases. The CDR3 corresponds to CASSFLGREETQYF. The DNA sequence reads TGTGCCAGCAGTTTTTTGGGTAGGGAGGAGACCCAGTACTTC.